Listed here are 16 T cell receptor beta chains from one sample, sequenced in a study of T cell responses to AZD1222 COVID-19 vaccine. Sequencing used immunoSEQ multiplex PCR; TCRdb keeps in-frame clones, though not all of them. Of roughly 120,000 clones in the sample, 80% to 90% were seen once. The sequencing here drew on peripheral blood, taken 28 days after the second AZD1222 dose. The origin of the receptors is an adult who received the AZD1222 COVID-19 vaccine.

The chain uses TRBV27 and TRBJ2-5; D may be TRBD1 (5 bases). The CDR3 contains 15 residues. V lost 0 bases to trimming and J lost 5 bases, with 13 bases between them. The germline CDR1 and CDR2 sequences are MNHEY and SMNVEV (reference sequence). This chain's CDR3 is CASSLSVGPQETQYF. The CDR3 DNA follows: TGTGCCAGCAGTTTATCGGTGGGGCCTCAGGAGACCCAGTACTTC.

This chain joins TRBV21-1 and TRBJ2-7; the DNA was not compared with TRBD2, the D call given in the table. TRBV21-1 is annotated as a pseudogene. CDR3 length equals 16 residues. The CDR3: CASSKANLHSSYEQYF. For the CDR3, the DNA is TGTGCCAGCAGCAAAGCGAACCTTCATAGCTCCTACGAGCAGTACTTC.

The DNA of the CDR3 is TGTGCCAGCAGCCCTGTAGGGGGGGGGCTGGCTACGCAGTATTTT. Its protein product is CASSPVGGGLATQYF. This chain connects TRBV9 to TRBJ2-3, with a tentative D call TRBD2 (7 bases). The CDR3 extends over 15 amino acids. V lost 4 bases and J 8 bases, leaving 20 bases between the germline ends. Germline V gene data show CDR1 as SGDLS and CDR2 as YYNGEE. The complete variable domain, with remaining parts taken from reference TRBV9 and TRBJ2-3, reads DSGVTQTPKHLITATGQRVTLRCSPRSGDLSVYWYQQSLDQGLQFLIQYYNGEERAKGNILERFSAQQFPDLHSELNLSSLELGDSALYFCASSPVGGGLATQYFGPGTRLTVL.

V gene TRBV9 combines with J gene TRBJ2-1; D is undetermined. The CDR3 extends over 13 amino acids. Germline CDR1 SGDLS, CDR2 YYNGEE. Trimming took 0 bases from V and 6 from J, leaving 7 bases between them. The CDR3 sequence: CASSVASINEQFF. For the CDR3, the DNA is TGTGCCAGCAGCGTAGCTTCAATCAATGAGCAGTTCTTC.

The chain has TRBV10-1 and TRBJ2-7; 9 bases agree with TRBD1. The germline V gene has CDR1 WNHNN and CDR2 SYGVQD (reference sequence). The trim removed 6 bases at V and 11 bases at J, leaving 8 bases unmatched. This CDR3 is 12 amino acids long. The CDR3, as DNA: TGCGCCAGCAGCTCTGGGACAGGGACTAAGTACTTC. This codes for CASSSGTGTKYF.

The chain joins TRBV12-3 or TRBV12-4 to TRBJ1-2; no clear D. Trimming pared 2 bases from V and 14 bases from J, leaving 12 bases between. CDR3 length equals 11 residues. CDR3 in amino acids: CASSLLASTTF. CDR3 in DNA: TGTGCCAGCAGTTTATTGGCCAGCACAACCTTC.

The CDR3 region is CASSFAGLENQPQHF. CDR3 coding DNA: TGTGCCAGCAGCTTCGCAGGGTTGGAAAATCAGCCCCAGCATTTT. V usage is TRBV7-8 and J usage is TRBJ1-5, with D perhaps TRBD1 (5 bases). Germline V gene lookup returns CDR1 SGHVS and CDR2 FQNEAQ. The CDR3 is made up of 15 amino acids. Trimming took 3 bases from V and 4 from J, leaving 13 bases between them.

The chain uses TRBV6-5 and TRBJ2-7; D might be TRBD1 (5 bases). The CDR3 sequence is 14 residues long. The ends were cut back, 7 bases at V and 2 bases at J, with 15 bases in the middle. Germline lookup yields CDR1 MNHEY and CDR2 SVGAGI. CDR3 amino acids: CASTADNPPYEQYF. The CDR3 DNA is TGTGCCAGCACCGCGGACAACCCCCCCTACGAGCAGTACTTC.

V is TRBV21-1 and J is TRBJ1-2; the tabulated D call, TRBD1, remains unverified against the DNA. TRBV21-1 is a listed pseudogene. This CDR3 comprises 14 residues. CDR3 in DNA: TGTGCCAGCAGCACCCTGGGACAGAACCATGGCTACACCTTC. This gives the protein CASSTLGQNHGYTF.

This clone was detected once. This chain joins TRBV5-6 and TRBJ2-3, with 7 bases aligning to TRBD2. This CDR3 region has 17 residues. The germline V gene encodes CDR1 SGHDT and CDR2 YYEEEE. V was clipped by 0 bases and J by 2 bases; unmatched bases: 9. The DNA for the CDR3 is TGTGCCAGCAGCTTGGAGGCGGGGGACTTCTACACAGATACGCAGTATTTT. This codes for CASSLEAGDFYTDTQYF.

This clone was found a few times. The chain joins TRBV10-3 to TRBJ1-5; perhaps TRBD1 as D (6 bases). The germline CDR1 and CDR2 sequences are ENHRY and SYGVKD. The CDR3 consists of 15 residues. V shed 2 bases and J shed 3 bases, with 11 bases lying between them. CDR3 in amino acids: CAISEAAGVNQPQHF. CDR3 in DNA: TGTGCCATCAGTGAGGCGGCAGGGGTCAATCAGCCCCAGCATTTT.

The genes are TRBV19 and TRBJ2-7; D is ambiguous. The V and J ends lost 5 bases and 5 bases respectively, with 13 bases between them. In germline, CDR1 is LNHDA, CDR2 SQIVND (reference sequence). The CDR3 has 13 residues. The chain's CDR3 is CASSLTYEDEQYF. DNA for the CDR3: TGTGCCAGTAGTCTAACATACGAGGACGAGCAGTACTTC.

The chain has TRBV14 and TRBJ2-1, with D unclear. The V end lost 0 bases, the J end lost 1 base, and 1 base lay between the germline ends. This CDR3 is 13 amino acids long. CDR1 SGHDN and CDR2 FVKESK come from the germline V gene. Written as DNA, the CDR3 is TGTGCCAGCAGCCAAGAATCCTACAATGAGCAGTTCTTC. Its protein is CASSQESYNEQFF. Full variable domain (outside the CDR3, taken from reference TRBV14 and TRBJ2-1): EAGVTQFPSHSVIEKGQTVTLRCDPISGHDNLYWYRRVMGKEIKFLLHFVKESKQDESGMPNNRFLAERTGGTYSTLKVQPAELEDSGVYFCASSQESYNEQFFGPGTRLTVL.

This chain uses TRBV4-1 with TRBJ1-2, with no clear D. V shed 0 bases and J shed 1 base, with 9 bases lying between them. The CDR3 consists of 15 residues. Germline values: CDR1 MGHRA, CDR2 YSYEKL. As DNA, the CDR3 is TGCGCCAGCAGCCAAGACCGGAATTTTAACTATGGCTACACCTTC. Translated: CASSQDRNFNYGYTF.

This sequence joins TRBV28 and TRBJ1-4, with TRBD1 matching over 8 bases. The CDR3 loop spans 16 amino acids. CDR1 and CDR2 (germline): MDHEN, SYDVKM. The trim removed 7 bases at V and 2 bases at J, leaving 9 bases unmatched. CDR3 sequence: CASTSNRGSTNEKLFF. CDR3 DNA: TGTGCCAGCACCTCAAACAGGGGGAGTACTAATGAAAAACTGTTTTTT.

CDR3 in amino acids: CAWSRTDRGRGYTF. CDR3 bases: TGTGCCTGGAGTCGAACGGACAGGGGACGCGGCTACACCTTC. The chain recombines TRBV30 with TRBJ1-2; 9 nucleotides align to TRBD1. The length of the CDR3 is 14 residues. CDR1 is GTSNPN and CDR2 is SVGIG in the germline V gene (reference sequence). Losses at the gene ends were 2 bases for V and 8 bases for J; bases not matched to a gene: 9. The whole variable domain, filled in from reference TRBV30 and TRBJ1-2, reads SQTIHQWPATLVQPVGSPLSLECTVEGTSNPNLYWYRQAAGRGLQLLFYSVGIGQISSEVPQNLSASRPQDRQFILSSKKLLLSDSGFYLCAWSRTDRGRGYTFGSGTRLTVV.